This entry features one TCR beta chain sequence. Its antigen specificity is not known. No per-base quality is available; no much larger clone lies one base away. This entry belongs to a study of post-analysis software for immune sequencing data (dated by TCRdb to the mid-2010s). Study-wide context: Disease courses on record covered relapsing-remitting, secondary progressive and progressive-relapsing multiple sclerosis, though some patients had no subtype annotation. The patient repertoires were set against about 10 previously published healthy control repertoires from donors whose ages ranged from about 6 to 27 years. A subset of samples was prepared in parallel using single-end sample barcoding, then pooled and co-amplified after Illumina adapter ligation. Findings and caveats that apply to the study as a whole: Significantly lower normalized Chao1 diversity was found in multiple sclerosis patients than in controls, suggesting substantial peripheral T-cell clonal expansion. The control group was slightly older than the multiple sclerosis patient group. Direct clustering with F measure revealed strong co-clustering of samples prepared in the same batch, which led to a batch-effect correction.

To demonstrate the VDJtools post-analysis software, the study profiled TCR beta repertoires from the peripheral blood of about a dozen young patients with multiple sclerosis. The multiple sclerosis patients were children and adolescents between roughly 6 and 16 years of age. Library preparation employed PCR. TCRdb records Illumina HiSeq 2500 as the sequencer. Unique molecular identifiers were incorporated into TCR beta cDNA libraries to reduce PCR and sequencing biases. About 500,000 cDNA molecules were obtained for every 1 to 10 million input T cells, so each molecule roughly corresponded to one T cell. Patient libraries were prepared and sequenced with the same protocol used for the earlier healthy control dataset. Samples belonging to the same batch were prepared together, multiplexed and sequenced on a shared HiSeq lane. The published analysis was carried out like this. MIGEC was used to process the raw barcoded reads, and molecular identifier groups with only a single read were discarded before consensus assembly and CDR3 extraction. Clonotype tables were post-analysed with VDJtools, and diversity was normalized by down-sampling all datasets to the smallest sample size. Repertoire overlap clustering matched CDR3 amino acid but not nucleotide sequences to correct batch-related cross-sample contamination. Using fastp at Q25 and MiXCR, TCRdb reprocessed the public reads and kept productive beta chains. CDR3 protein duplicates are merged, each entry listing the most common genes and DNA. Clone size and V and J calls follow TCRdb, not the original study. In all, the sample holds about 260,000 distinct CDR3 sequences, and just over 35% of those were seen once. Jointly, the top ten make up roughly 4.8% of the sample.

This receptor was obtained from a girl aged 5-17 years with multiple sclerosis. Sequencing used blood.

Here the CDR3 is given as CSASEGTDTQYF. The base sequence is TGCAGTGCTAGCGAGGGAACAGATACGCAGTATTTT. The chain employs TRBV20-1 and TRBJ2-3; possibly the D gene is TRBD2, per 5 matching bases. A distance of 7 bases separates the germline ends of V and J, which lose 3 bases and 3 bases respectively. Based on the germline V gene (reference sequence), the CDR1 and CDR2 sequences are DFQATT and SNEGSKA. The CDR3 starts with the cysteine, ends with the phenylalanine, and has 12 residues. The DNA shown is the 36-base CDR3, in frame from base 1.